A single sample is the source of the 30 T cell receptor beta chains below, sequenced in a study of shared clonotypes between healthy human individuals. This table comes from immunoSEQ multiplex PCR, and its TCRdb copy is limited to in-frame clones, with some not included. Among 2 million to 3 million clones listed, 93% were seen once. The specimen sequenced was naive CD4+ T cells from PBMCs. Subset meaning: CD45RA+ positively selected. The receptors were gathered from a man younger than 35 in good health. Some clones in this sample may be carry-over from other donors' samples.

Concerning this clone itself: The same CDR3 can be traced to other DNA sequences in this sample. J is TRBJ2-1 and V is TRBV7-3; the match to TRBD2 covers 7 bases. The J segment lost 4 bases and the V segment lost 5 bases, leaving 2 bases of the junction unmatched. The CDR3 is 13 residues long. Germline V gives CDR1 SGHTA, CDR2 FQGTGA. The CDR3 DNA is TGTGCCAGCAGCCGGGACTATTACAATGAGCAGTTCTTC. It yields the protein CASSRDYYNEQFF.

The V call is TRBV4-2, the J call TRBJ1-4; 8 nucleotides line up with TRBD1. Germline V CDR1 and CDR2: LGHNA, YNFKEQ. The CDR3 contains 15 residues. V lost 1 base and J lost 2; bases outside the gene matches: 0. The CDR3 DNA reads TGTGCCAGCAGCCAAGGACAGGGGACTAATGAAAAACTGTTTTTT. Translated: CASSQGQGTNEKLFF.

The chain links TRBV30 to TRBJ2-1, with 7 bases identical to TRBD2. CDR3 length equals 14 residues. The germline CDR1 and CDR2 sequences are GTSNPN and SVGIG (reference sequence). V shed 2 bases, J shed 2 bases, and the junction held 3 bases outside the gene matches. The CDR3 loop is CAWSRGSTYNEQFF. The CDR3 nucleotides read TGTGCCTGGAGTCGCGGGAGTACCTACAATGAGCAGTTCTTC.

The V and J genes are TRBV7-6 and TRBJ2-7, with a possible D match to TRBD2 (6 bases). The germline gives CDR1 SGHVS, CDR2 FNYEAQ. The V and J ends lost 0 bases and 2 bases respectively, with 11 bases between them. This CDR3 comprises 15 residues. In DNA, the CDR3 is TGTGCCAGCAGCTTAGCGGGGACTGTTACCTACGAGCAGTACTTC. It specifies CASSLAGTVTYEQYF.

The rearrangement links TRBV28 to TRBJ2-7; 8 bases line up with TRBD2. The CDR3 covers 14 residues. Looked up from germline, CDR1 is MDHEN and CDR2 is SYDVKM. J lost 1 base, V lost 8 bases, and 7 bases had no gene match. CDR3 loop: CASGMSGSSYEQYF. CDR3 DNA sequence: TGTGCCAGCGGGATGAGCGGGAGTTCCTACGAGCAGTACTTC.

This clone was detected once. The V and J genes are TRBV9 and TRBJ2-7; D unclear. Trimming cost V 0 bases and J 2 bases, with 12 bases left between them. There are 15 residues in the CDR3. Germline V gene sequence: CDR1 SGDLS, CDR2 YYNGEE. The CDR3 DNA reads TGTGCCAGCAGCGTAGCTGTCGGAATAACCTACGAGCAGTACTTC. It encodes CASSVAVGITYEQYF.

This clone was found once. The chain uses TRBV4-1 and TRBJ2-1, with 10 bases identical to TRBD2. Trimming took 5 bases from V and 0 from J; bases not matched to a gene: 10. Germline V CDR1 and CDR2: MGHRA, YSYEKL. The CDR3 spans 18 residues. DNA of the CDR3: TGCGCCAGCAGCTCGTCTAGCGGGAGCCAAAGCTCCTACAATGAGCAGTTCTTC. It specifies CASSSSSGSQSSYNEQFF.

The chain joins TRBV6-6 to TRBJ2-4; 9 bases map to TRBD1. The CDR3 contains 15 residues. CDR1 is MNHNY, CDR2 SVGAGI, per germline (reference sequence). V was pared by 2 bases and J by 5 bases, with 4 bases of the junction left unmatched. CDR3 sequence: CASSYRTGAENIQYF. The DNA for the CDR3 is TGTGCCAGCAGTTACCGGACAGGGGCCGAAAACATTCAGTACTTC.

In DNA, the CDR3 is TGTGCCAGCAGCCGGAGTAGCGGGAACTCAGATACGCAGTATTTT. It is translated as CASSRSSGNSDTQYF. This chain joins TRBV7-3 and TRBJ2-3; TRBD2 matches 8 bases. Trimming cost V 5 bases and J 4 bases; bases outside gene matches: 8. This CDR3 is built from 15 residues. Per the germline V gene, CDR1 is SGHTA and CDR2 is FQGTGA.

This rearrangement joins TRBV9 to TRBJ2-3, with unresolved D. CDR3 length equals 15 residues. Germline V gene lookup returns CDR1 SGDLS and CDR2 YYNGEE. The ends were cut back, 0 bases at V and 4 bases at J, with 12 bases in the middle. The CDR3 nucleotides read TGTGCCAGCAGCGTAGGACGTAGCTTATCAGATACGCAGTATTTT. This codes for CASSVGRSLSDTQYF.

The chain uses TRBV6-1 and TRBJ1-2; tentative D call: TRBD1 (6 bases). The CDR3 length is 16 residues. Germline loops: CDR1 MNHNS, CDR2 SASEGT. V was pared by 4 bases and J by 6 bases, with 21 bases between. CDR3 sequence (DNA): TGTGCCAGCAGTGGGGGATGGGGGCAGGGGCTAAATGGCTACACCTTC. Its protein product is CASSGGWGQGLNGYTF.

The gene calls are TRBV20-1 and TRBJ2-1; 8 bases map to TRBD1. CDR3 length equals 11 residues. CDR1 DFQATT and CDR2 SNEGSKA come from the germline V gene (reference sequence). The J segment lost 12 bases and the V segment lost 3 bases, leaving 4 bases of the junction unmatched. The CDR3 DNA is TGCAGTGCTAGGACAGGGGTCGGGCAGTTCTTC. Translated: CSARTGVGQFF.

This rearrangement joins TRBV6-5 to TRBJ1-5, with D uncertain. CDR1 and CDR2 from the germline V gene are MNHEY and SVGAGI. The CDR3 contains 14 residues. Trimming took off 6 bases at V and 0 bases at J, with 9 bases between the two ends. The CDR3 DNA reads TGTGCCAGCAGCTCACACCTTAGCAATCAGCCCCAGCATTTT. This sequence encodes CASSSHLSNQPQHF.

The chain is built from TRBV5-1 and TRBJ2-3; D might be TRBD1 (5 bases). Deletions cut 4 bases from V and 6 bases from J, with 9 bases between. This CDR3 has 12 amino acids. Germline CDR1 SGHRS, CDR2 YFSETQ. The CDR3 region has the DNA TGCGCCAGCAGCGAGGCAGGGGATACGCAGTATTTT. Residues: CASSEAGDTQYF.

The chain recombines TRBV6-1 with TRBJ2-7, with D perhaps assigned TRBD1 or TRBD2 (5 bases each). The V gene's germline CDR1 is MNHNS and CDR2 SASEGT. CDR3 length: 15 amino acids. Deletions cut 6 bases from V and 0 bases from J, with 15 bases between. CDR3 DNA: TGTGCCAGCAGCTTGGGACCGCCGTCCTCCTACGAGCAGTACTTC. Translated, it gives CASSLGPPSSYEQYF.

The chain carries TRBV28 and TRBJ2-7; D gene unclear. The CDR3 length is 13 residues. The V end lost 1 base, the J end lost 7 bases, and 11 bases lay between the germline ends. Germline-derived CDR1 and CDR2 are MDHEN and SYDVKM. In DNA form, the CDR3 reads TGTGCCAGCAGTTTATTTTCGTATCGGGAGCAGTACTTC. The encoded protein is CASSLFSYREQYF.

On this clone itself: Other DNA sequences in this specimen translate into the identical CDR3. The chain combines TRBV9 with TRBJ2-1; D possibly uses TRBD1 or TRBD2 (5 bases each). The V end lost 5 bases, the J end lost 0 bases, and 9 bases lay between the germline ends. In germline, CDR1 is SGDLS, CDR2 YYNGEE. The CDR3 sequence is 14 residues long. As DNA, the CDR3 is TGTGCCAGCAGTCGGGACCGCTCCTACAATGAGCAGTTCTTC. Translated: CASSRDRSYNEQFF.

J is TRBJ2-7 and V is TRBV5-4, with 7 nucleotides matching TRBD2. This CDR3 is built from 15 residues. V was clipped by 1 base and J by 6 bases; unmatched bases: 10. The germline CDR1 and CDR2 sequences are SGHNT and YYREEE (reference sequence). The CDR3 region is CASSLWAAGPREQYF. The CDR3 DNA reads as TGTGCCAGCAGCTTGTGGGCAGCGGGGCCTCGCGAGCAGTACTTC. Full variable domain (remainder filled in from reference TRBV5-4 and TRBJ2-7): ETGVTQSPTHLIKTRGQQVTLRCSSQSGHNTVSWYQQALGQGPQFIFQYYREEENGRGNFPPRFSGLQFPNYSSELNVNALELDDSALYLCASSLWAAGPREQYFGPGTRLTVT.

The CDR3 bases are TGTGCCACCAGCAGAAGTCTCGGGACAGGGGCGATCGAGCAGTACTTC. Translated: CATSRSLGTGAIEQYF. The chain combines TRBV15 with TRBJ2-7, with 10 bases fitting TRBD1. This CDR3 spans 16 amino acids. CDR1 is LNHNV, CDR2 YYDKDF, per germline (reference sequence). With 2 bases clipped from V and 6 bases from J, the junction kept 10 bases outside the gene matches.

The rearrangement joins TRBV25-1 to TRBJ2-3; 9 bases line up with TRBD2. CDR3 length equals 15 residues. The V and J ends lost 4 bases and 3 bases, in that order; junction bases with no gene match: 5. Per the germline V gene, CDR1 is MGHDK and CDR2 is SYGVNS. In DNA, the CDR3 is TGTGCCAGCAGTGCTAGCGGGATGGGGACAGATACGCAGTATTTT. Translation gives CASSASGMGTDTQYF.

This sequence joins TRBV10-3 and TRBJ1-1; D is ambiguous. CDR3 length: 16 amino acids. V gave up 0 bases and J gave up 1 base, with 12 bases separating them. Germline V CDR1 and CDR2: ENHRY, SYGVKD. The CDR3 bases are TGTGCCATCAGTGAGTCCCCTGGTTTGCCGAACACTGAAGCTTTCTTT. This encodes CAISESPGLPNTEAFF.

J is TRBJ1-1 and V is TRBV7-9, with D possibly being TRBD1 (5 bases). The CDR3 totals 17 residues. The germline gives CDR1 SEHNR, CDR2 FQNEAQ (reference sequence). The V end lost 6 bases, the J end lost 1 base, and 21 bases lay between the germline ends. The CDR3 DNA reads as TGTGCCAGCAGTAAAGTAGAGAGGGACGGCTGGAACACTGAAGCTTTCTTT. Translating it yields CASSKVERDGWNTEAFF.

V and J are TRBV27 and TRBJ2-1; D ambiguous. The CDR3 sequence is 12 residues long. The germline V gene encodes CDR1 MNHEY and CDR2 SMNVEV (reference sequence). Trimming took 4 bases from V and 4 from J, leaving 5 bases between them. The CDR3 spells CASSSQYNEQFF. CDR3 nucleotide sequence: TGTGCCAGCAGTTCACAGTACAATGAGCAGTTCTTC.

The gene calls are TRBV7-9 and TRBJ1-1, with a possible D match to TRBD1 (5 bases). Trimming stripped 5 bases from V and 0 bases from J, with 13 bases between. This CDR3 region has 15 residues. The germline gives CDR1 SEHNR, CDR2 FQNEAQ (reference sequence). DNA of the CDR3: TGTGCCAGCAGCAATTGGGACGGGATGAACACTGAAGCTTTCTTT. As protein: CASSNWDGMNTEAFF.

Concerning this clone: Other DNA sequences in the same sample also yield this CDR3. The chain couples TRBV9 to TRBJ2-1; TRBD2 might be the D (5 bases). Germline loops: CDR1 SGDLS, CDR2 YYNGEE. The V gene lost 0 bases and the J gene lost 1 base, with 11 bases spanning the gap. The CDR3 spans 16 residues. CDR3 protein: CASSVAGRGSYNEQFF. The CDR3 DNA reads as TGTGCCAGCAGCGTAGCGGGCCGAGGGTCCTACAATGAGCAGTTCTTC. Full variable domain (remainder filled in from reference TRBV9 and TRBJ2-1): DSGVTQTPKHLITATGQRVTLRCSPRSGDLSVYWYQQSLDQGLQFLIQYYNGEERAKGNILERFSAQQFPDLHSELNLSSLELGDSALYFCASSVAGRGSYNEQFFGPGTRLTVL.

The chain joins TRBV5-1 to TRBJ2-5; 12 bases are a match to TRBD2. Germline CDR1 SGHRS, CDR2 YFSETQ. Trimming took 2 bases from V and 5 from J; bases not matched to a gene: 7. The CDR3 is 16 residues long. The CDR3 here is CASSLSSGRAPETQYF. CDR3 sequence (DNA): TGCGCCAGCAGCTTATCTAGCGGGAGGGCCCCGGAGACCCAGTACTTC.

The V and J genes are TRBV9 and TRBJ2-1, with D possibly TRBD2 on 6 matching bases. CDR3 length equals 16 residues. The germline V and J ends were trimmed by 4 bases and 4 bases, with 18 bases remaining between them. Germline V gene sequence: CDR1 SGDLS, CDR2 YYNGEE. The CDR3 loop is CASSPDPGREYNEQFF. CDR3 coding DNA: TGTGCCAGCAGCCCCGATCCCGGGAGAGAGTACAATGAGCAGTTCTTC.

This sequence joins TRBV9 and TRBJ2-7, with a possible D match to TRBD1 (6 bases). CDR1 is SGDLS and CDR2 is YYNGEE in the germline V gene. V lost 3 bases to trimming and J lost 6 bases, with 10 bases between them. CDR3 length: 12 amino acids. CDR3 in amino acids: CASSAGVGEQYF. For the CDR3, the DNA is TGTGCCAGCAGCGCAGGGGTGGGCGAGCAGTACTTC.

The sample holds a few counts of this clone. The V and J genes are TRBV14 and TRBJ2-7, with D unclear. V was pared by 3 bases and J by 3 bases, with 3 bases between. The CDR3 is 11 amino acids. Germline V gene sequence: CDR1 SGHDN, CDR2 FVKESK. Here the CDR3 DNA reads TGTGCCAGCAGCCACTTCTACGAGCAGTACTTC. This translates into CASSHFYEQYF.

The chain joins TRBV10-3 to TRBJ1-2; D remains unclear. Looked up from germline, CDR1 is ENHRY and CDR2 is SYGVKD. With 2 bases removed from V and 8 bases from J, the gap between germline ends came to 12 bases. The length of the CDR3 is 13 residues. The CDR3 region is CAISEARAGGYTF. DNA of the CDR3: TGTGCCATCAGTGAGGCAAGGGCGGGGGGCTACACCTTC.